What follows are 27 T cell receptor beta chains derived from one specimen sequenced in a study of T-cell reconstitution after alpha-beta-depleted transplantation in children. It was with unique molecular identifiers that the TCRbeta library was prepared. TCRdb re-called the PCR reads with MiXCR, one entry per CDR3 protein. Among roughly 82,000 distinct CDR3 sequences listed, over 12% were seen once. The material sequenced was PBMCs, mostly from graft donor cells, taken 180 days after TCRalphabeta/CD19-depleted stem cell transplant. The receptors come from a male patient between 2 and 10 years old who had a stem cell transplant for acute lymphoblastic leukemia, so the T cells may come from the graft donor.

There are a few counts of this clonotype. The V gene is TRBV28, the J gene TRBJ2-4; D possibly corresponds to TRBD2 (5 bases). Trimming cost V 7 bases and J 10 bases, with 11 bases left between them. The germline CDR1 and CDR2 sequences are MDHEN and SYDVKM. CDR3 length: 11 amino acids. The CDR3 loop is CASTKRGIQYF. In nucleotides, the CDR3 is TGTGCCAGCACCAAGCGAGGGATTCAGTACTTC.

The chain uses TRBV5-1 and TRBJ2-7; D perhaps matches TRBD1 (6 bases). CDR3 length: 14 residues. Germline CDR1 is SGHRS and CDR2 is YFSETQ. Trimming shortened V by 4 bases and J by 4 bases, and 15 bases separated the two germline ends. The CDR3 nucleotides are TGCGCCAGCAGCCCCTCGGGACAACTATACGAGCAGTACTTC. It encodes CASSPSGQLYEQYF.

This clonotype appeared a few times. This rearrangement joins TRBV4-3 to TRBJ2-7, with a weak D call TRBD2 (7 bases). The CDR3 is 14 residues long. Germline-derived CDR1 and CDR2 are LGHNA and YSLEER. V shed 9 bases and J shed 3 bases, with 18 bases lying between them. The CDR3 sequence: CARGGGQPYYEQYF. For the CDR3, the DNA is TGCGCCAGGGGGGGGGGCCAACCGTACTACGAGCAGTACTTC.

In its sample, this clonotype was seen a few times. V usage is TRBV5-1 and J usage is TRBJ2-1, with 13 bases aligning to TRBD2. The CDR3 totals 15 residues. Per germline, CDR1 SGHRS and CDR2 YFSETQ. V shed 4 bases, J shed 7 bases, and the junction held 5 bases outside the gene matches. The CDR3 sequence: CASSRTSGRTNEQFF. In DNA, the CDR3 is TGCGCCAGCAGCAGGACTAGCGGGAGAACGAATGAGCAGTTCTTC.

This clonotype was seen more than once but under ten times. The CDR3 sequence is CASSRRLSGANVLTF. For the CDR3, the DNA is TGTGCCAGCAGCAGACGGCTCTCTGGGGCCAACGTCCTGACTTTC. V is TRBV5-6 and J is TRBJ2-6, with D hard to call. CDR3 length equals 15 residues. Germline CDR1 SGHDT, CDR2 YYEEEE. Trimming shortened V by 4 bases and J by 0 bases, and 8 bases separated the two germline ends. Combining the CDR3 with reference TRBV5-6 and TRBJ2-6 gives the whole variable domain DAGVTQSPTHLIKTRGQQVTLRCSPKSGHDTVSWYQQALGQGPQFIFQYYEEEERQRGNFPDRFSGHQFPNYSSELNVNALLLGDSALYLCASSRRLSGANVLTFGAGSRLTVL.

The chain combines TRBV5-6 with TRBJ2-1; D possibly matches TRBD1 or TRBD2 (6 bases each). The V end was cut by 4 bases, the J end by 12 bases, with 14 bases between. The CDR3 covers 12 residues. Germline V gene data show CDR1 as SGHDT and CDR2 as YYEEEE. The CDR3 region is CASSLEGGTQFF. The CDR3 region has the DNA TGTGCCAGCAGCCTGGAGGGGGGTACGCAGTTCTTC.

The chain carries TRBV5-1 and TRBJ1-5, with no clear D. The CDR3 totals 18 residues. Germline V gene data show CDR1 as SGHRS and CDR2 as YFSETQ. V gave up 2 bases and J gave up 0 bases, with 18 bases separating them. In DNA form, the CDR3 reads TGCGCCAGCAGCTTTGGCCCACTGGCCCCCCATAGCAATCAGCCCCAGCATTTT. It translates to CASSFGPLAPHSNQPQHF.

The CDR3 spells CATSRDPVGGTSYNEQFF. DNA of the CDR3: TGTGCCACCAGCAGAGATCCGGTGGGCGGAACCTCCTACAATGAGCAGTTCTTC. The chain carries TRBV15 and TRBJ2-1; D gene uncertain. Germline loops: CDR1 LNHNV, CDR2 YYDKDF (reference sequence). V was trimmed by 0 bases and J by 0 bases, leaving 15 bases between them. This CDR3 contains 18 residues.

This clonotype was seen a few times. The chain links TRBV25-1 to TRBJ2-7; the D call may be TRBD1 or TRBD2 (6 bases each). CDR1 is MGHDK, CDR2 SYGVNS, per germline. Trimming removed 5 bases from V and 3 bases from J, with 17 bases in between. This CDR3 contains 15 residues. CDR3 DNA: TGTGCCAGCAGTAGTCCGGGGGCAGGGTACTACGAGCAGTACTTC. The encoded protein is CASSSPGAGYYEQYF.

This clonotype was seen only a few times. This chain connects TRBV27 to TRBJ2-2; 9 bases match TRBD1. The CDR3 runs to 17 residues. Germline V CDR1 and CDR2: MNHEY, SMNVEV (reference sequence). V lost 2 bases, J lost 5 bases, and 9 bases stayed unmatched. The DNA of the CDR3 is TGTGCCAGCAGTTTAAGCGGGACAGGGCGAGTAACCGGGGAGCTGTTTTTT. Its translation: CASSLSGTGRVTGELFF.

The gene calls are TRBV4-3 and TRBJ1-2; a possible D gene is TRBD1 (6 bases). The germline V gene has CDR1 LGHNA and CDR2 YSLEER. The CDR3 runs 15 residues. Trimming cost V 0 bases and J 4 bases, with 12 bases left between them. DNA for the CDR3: TGCGCCAGCAGCCAAGAGGGCAGGGGAGGCTATGGCTACACCTTC. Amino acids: CASSQEGRGGYGYTF.

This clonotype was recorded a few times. CDR3 nucleotides: TGCAGCGTTGAGGTCAACACCGGGGAGCTGTTTTTT. Its translation is CSVEVNTGELFF. The chain recombines TRBV29-1 with TRBJ2-2; D gene ambiguous. The CDR3 covers 12 residues. Germline V gene data show CDR1 as SQVTM and CDR2 as ANQGSEA. The germline V and J ends were trimmed by 3 bases and 2 bases, with 4 bases remaining between them.

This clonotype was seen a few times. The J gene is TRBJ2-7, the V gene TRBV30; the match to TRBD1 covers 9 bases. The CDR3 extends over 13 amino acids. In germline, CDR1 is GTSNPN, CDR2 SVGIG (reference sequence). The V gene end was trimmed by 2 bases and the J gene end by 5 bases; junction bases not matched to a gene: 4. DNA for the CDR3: TGTGCCTGGAGTAAACAGGGGGCCAACGAGCAGTACTTC. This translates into CAWSKQGANEQYF. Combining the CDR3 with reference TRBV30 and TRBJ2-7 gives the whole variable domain SQTIHQWPATLVQPVGSPLSLECTVEGTSNPNLYWYRQAAGRGLQLLFYSVGIGQISSEVPQNLSASRPQDRQFILSSKKLLLSDSGFYLCAWSKQGANEQYFGPGTRLTVT.

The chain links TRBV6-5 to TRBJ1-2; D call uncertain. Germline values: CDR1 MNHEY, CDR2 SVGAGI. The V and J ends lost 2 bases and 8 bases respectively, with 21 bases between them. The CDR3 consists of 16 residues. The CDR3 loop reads CASSYTPSASMKGYTF. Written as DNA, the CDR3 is TGTGCCAGCAGTTACACCCCTAGTGCCAGTATGAAAGGCTACACCTTC.

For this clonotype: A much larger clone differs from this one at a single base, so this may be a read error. This CDR3 reads CSARVPQGINTEAFF. CDR3 coding DNA: TGCAGTGCTAGAGTTCCGCAGGGCATAAACACTGAAGCTTTCTTT. This rearrangement joins TRBV20-1 to TRBJ1-1; tentative D call: TRBD1 (5 bases). The CDR3 has 15 residues. Trimming took off 1 base at V and 2 bases at J, with 14 bases between the two ends. Germline assignment: CDR1 DFQATT and CDR2 SNEGSKA (reference sequence).

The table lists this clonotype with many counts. The CDR3 sequence is CASSLLAGITDTQYF. CDR3 sequence (DNA): TGTGCCAGCAGCTTGCTAGCGGGGATTACAGATACGCAGTATTTT. The chain is built from TRBV5-6 and TRBJ2-3; 9 bases match TRBD2. The V gene's germline CDR1 is SGHDT and CDR2 YYEEEE. The CDR3 has 15 amino acids. The ends lost 1 base at V and 3 bases at J; junction bases unmatched: 3.

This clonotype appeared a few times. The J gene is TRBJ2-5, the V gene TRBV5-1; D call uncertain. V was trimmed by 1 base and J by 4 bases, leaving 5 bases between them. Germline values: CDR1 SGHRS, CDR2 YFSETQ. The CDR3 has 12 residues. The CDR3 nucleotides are TGCGCCAGCAGCTTGAATGCAGAGACCCAGTACTTC. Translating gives CASSLNAETQYF. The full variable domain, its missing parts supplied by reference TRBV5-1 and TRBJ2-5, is KAGVTQTPRYLIKTRGQQVTLSCSPISGHRSVSWYQQTPGQGLQFLFEYFSETQRNKGNFPGRFSGRQFSNSRSEMNVSTLELGDSALYLCASSLNAETQYFGPGTRLLVL.

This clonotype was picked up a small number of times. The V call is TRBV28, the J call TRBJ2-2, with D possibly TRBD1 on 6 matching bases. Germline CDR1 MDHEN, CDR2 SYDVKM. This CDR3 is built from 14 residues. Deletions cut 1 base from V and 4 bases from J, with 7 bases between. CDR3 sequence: CASSLLGGTGELFF. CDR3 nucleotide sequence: TGTGCCAGCAGTTTATTAGGGGGCACCGGGGAGCTGTTTTTT. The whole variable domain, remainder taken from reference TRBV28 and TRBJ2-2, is DVKVTQSSRYLVKRTGEKVFLECVQDMDHENMFWYRQDPGLGLRLIYFSYDVKMKEKGDIPEGYSVSREKKERFSLILESASTNQTSMYLCASSLLGGTGELFFGEGSRLTVL.

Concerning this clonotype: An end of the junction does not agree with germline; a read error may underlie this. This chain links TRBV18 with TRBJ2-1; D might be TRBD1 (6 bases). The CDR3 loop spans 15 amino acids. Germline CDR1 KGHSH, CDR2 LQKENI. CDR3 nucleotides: TGTGACAGCTCACCACAGGGTGTGACCTACAATGAGCAGTTCTTC. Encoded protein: CDSSPQGVTYNEQFF.

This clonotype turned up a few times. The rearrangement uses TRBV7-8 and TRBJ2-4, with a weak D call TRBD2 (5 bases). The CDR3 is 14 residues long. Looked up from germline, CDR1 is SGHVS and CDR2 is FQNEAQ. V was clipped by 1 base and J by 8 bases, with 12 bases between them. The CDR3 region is CASSLGPGSDIQYF. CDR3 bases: TGTGCCAGCAGCTTAGGGCCGGGGTCGGACATTCAGTACTTC. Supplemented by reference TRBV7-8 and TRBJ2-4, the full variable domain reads GAGVSQSPRYKVAKRGQDVALRCDPISGHVSLFWYQQALGQGPEFLTYFQNEAQLDKSGLPSDRFFAERPEGSVSTLKIQRTQQEDSAVYLCASSLGPGSDIQYFGAGTRLSVL.

The CDR3, as DNA: TGCAGTGCTAGGGAAGAGACCCAGTACTTC. This encodes CSAREETQYF. The gene calls are TRBV20-1 and TRBJ2-5; D remains ambiguous. The germline V gene has CDR1 DFQATT and CDR2 SNEGSKA (reference sequence). Trimming stripped 3 bases from V and 3 bases from J, with 2 bases between. This CDR3 is 10 amino acids long.

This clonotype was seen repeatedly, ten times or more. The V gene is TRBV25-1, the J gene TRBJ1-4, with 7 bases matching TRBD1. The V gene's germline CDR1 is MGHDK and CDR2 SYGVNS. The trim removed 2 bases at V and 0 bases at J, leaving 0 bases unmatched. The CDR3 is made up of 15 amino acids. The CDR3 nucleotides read TGTGCCAGCAGTGAAGGGACAGCAACTAATGAAAAACTGTTTTTT. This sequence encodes CASSEGTATNEKLFF.

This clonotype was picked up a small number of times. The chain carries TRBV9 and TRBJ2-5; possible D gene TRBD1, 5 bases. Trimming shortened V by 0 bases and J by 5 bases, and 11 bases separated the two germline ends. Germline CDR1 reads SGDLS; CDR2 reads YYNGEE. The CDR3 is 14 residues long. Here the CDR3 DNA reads TGTGCCAGCAGCGTAGGGGGCTTAGGGGAGACCCAGTACTTC. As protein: CASSVGGLGETQYF.

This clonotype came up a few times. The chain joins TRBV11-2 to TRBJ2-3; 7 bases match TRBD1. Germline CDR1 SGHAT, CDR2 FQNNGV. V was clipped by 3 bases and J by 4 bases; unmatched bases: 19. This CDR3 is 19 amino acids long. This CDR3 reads CASSLGPGQRPLGADTQYF. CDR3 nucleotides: TGTGCCAGCAGCTTGGGGCCGGGACAGCGCCCCTTGGGCGCAGATACGCAGTATTTT.

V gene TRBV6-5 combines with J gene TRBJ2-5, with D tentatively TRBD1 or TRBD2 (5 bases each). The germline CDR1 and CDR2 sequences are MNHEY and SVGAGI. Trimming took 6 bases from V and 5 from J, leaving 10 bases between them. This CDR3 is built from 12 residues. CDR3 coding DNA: TGTGCCAGCAGCTCGGGGCGGGAGACCCAGTACTTC. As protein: CASSSGRETQYF.

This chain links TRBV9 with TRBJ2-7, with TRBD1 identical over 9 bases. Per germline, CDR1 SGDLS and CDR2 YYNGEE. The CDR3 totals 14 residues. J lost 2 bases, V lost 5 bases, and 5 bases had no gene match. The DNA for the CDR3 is TGTGCCAGCAGTGTCCGGGACAGGGCCTACGAGCAGTACTTC. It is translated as CASSVRDRAYEQYF.

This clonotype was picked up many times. CDR3 DNA sequence: TGTGCCAGCAGCCCTCCCGTGGGCGGGAGGGCCAAAGAGACCCAGTACTTC. Translating gives CASSPPVGGRAKETQYF. The chain uses TRBV7-9 and TRBJ2-5, with 9 nucleotides matching TRBD2. This CDR3 spans 17 amino acids. Per the germline V gene, CDR1 is SEHNR and CDR2 is FQNEAQ (reference sequence). V was clipped by 5 bases and J by 3 bases; unmatched bases: 13. Looking up the rest from reference TRBV7-9 and TRBJ2-5 gives the full variable domain: DTGVSQNPRHKITKRGQNVTFRCDPISEHNRLYWYRQTLGQGPEFLTYFQNEAQLEKSRLLSDRFSAERPKGSFSTLEIQRTEQGDSAMYLCASSPPVGGRAKETQYFGPGTRLLVL.